Listed below are T cell receptor beta chains from one sample, sequenced in a study of monozygotic twins with inflammatory bowel disease. TCRdb reprocessed the 5' RACE reads, with one entry per CDR3 protein and no DNA. The sample table includes some 300,000 distinct CDR3 sequences. Sample: blood. The receptors shown here come from a human donor with ulcerative colitis or Crohn's disease, or a healthy co-twin of an affected twin (not recorded which). The CDR3 runs from the conserved cysteine through the conserved F or W. Fields, in order: J gene, V gene, CDR3 protein.

TRBJ1-3,TRBV11-2,CASSLTNWVLSGNTIYF
TRBJ2-5,TRBV6-1,CASTLRRGRGETQYF
TRBJ1-6,TRBV7-9,CASQRSSSIYNSPLHF
TRBJ2-5,TRBV6-5,CASSTRTSGGYQETQYF
TRBJ2-7,TRBV30,CAWMGTSKGYEQYF
TRBJ1-1,TRBV27,CASSLRTVLGRTEAFF
TRBJ2-1,TRBV18,CASSAPPGTGKFF
TRBJ1-1,TRBV20-1,CSAKSSLVNTEAFF
TRBJ2-3,TRBV29-1,CSVGRRLAGTGPTQYF
TRBJ2-2,TRBV24-1,CATSDPASVTGELFF
TRBJ2-7,TRBV6-1,CASSEDGGYEQYF
TRBJ1-5,TRBV7-2,CASSLAGTSNQPQHF
TRBJ1-3,TRBV9,CASSVDTWTGNTIYF
TRBJ1-2,TRBV12-3/TRBV12-4,CASSLRADVYGYTF
TRBJ2-3,TRBV20-1,CSPLAGGLDTQYF
TRBJ2-7,TRBV11-2,CASSLVLTSAFFYEQYF
TRBJ2-2,TRBV24-1,CATSDLLANTGELFF
TRBJ2-2,TRBV29-1,CSVEFTDHTGELFF
TRBJ1-2,TRBV7-2,CASSQSRTANYGYTF
TRBJ2-5,TRBV28,CASSPARGLETQYF
TRBJ2-7,TRBV27,CASTKYPGQNYEQYF
TRBJ1-2,TRBV24-1,CATSVRGQSHGYTF
TRBJ2-7,TRBV20-1,CSAQTARTSGGVGYEQYF
TRBJ2-3,TRBV7-8,CASRLAGGRSTDTQYF
TRBJ2-3,TRBV27,CASGLSDRLGSAQYF
TRBJ2-7,TRBV27,CASNRLAGSYEQYF
TRBJ1-3,TRBV20-1,CSAPLVSGNTIYF
TRBJ1-1,TRBV3-1,CASSPTQGNTEAFF
TRBJ1-1,TRBV5-4,CASSPPGTGGTEAFF
TRBJ2-7,TRBV10-3,CAISNMTYEQYF
TRBJ1-1,TRBV5-1,CASSLLVSIDTEAFF
TRBJ2-1,TRBV19,CASSLRGHNEQFF
TRBJ2-7,TRBV18,CASSPSGSGRNSYEQYF